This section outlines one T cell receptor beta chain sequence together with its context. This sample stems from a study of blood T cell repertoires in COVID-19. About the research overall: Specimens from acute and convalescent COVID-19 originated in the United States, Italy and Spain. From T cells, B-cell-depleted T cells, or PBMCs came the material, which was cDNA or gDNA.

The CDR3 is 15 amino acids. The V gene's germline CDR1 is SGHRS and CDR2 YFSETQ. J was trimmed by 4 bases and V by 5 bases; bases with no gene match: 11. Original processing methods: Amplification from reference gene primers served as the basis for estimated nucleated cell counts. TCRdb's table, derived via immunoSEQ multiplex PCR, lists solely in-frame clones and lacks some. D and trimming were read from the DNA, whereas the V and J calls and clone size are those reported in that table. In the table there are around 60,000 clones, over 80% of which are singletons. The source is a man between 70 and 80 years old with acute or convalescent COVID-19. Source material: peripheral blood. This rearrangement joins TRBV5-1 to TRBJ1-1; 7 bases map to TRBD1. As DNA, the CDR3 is TGCGCCAGCAGGGAGGGGGGACAGCTGGGCACTGAAGCTTTCTTT. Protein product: CASREGGQLGTEAFF. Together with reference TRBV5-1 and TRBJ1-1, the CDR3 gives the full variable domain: KAGVTQTPRYLIKTRGQQVTLSCSPISGHRSVSWYQQTPGQGLQFLFEYFSETQRNKGNFPGRFSGRQFSNSRSEMNVSTLELGDSALYLCASREGGQLGTEAFFGQGTRLTVV.